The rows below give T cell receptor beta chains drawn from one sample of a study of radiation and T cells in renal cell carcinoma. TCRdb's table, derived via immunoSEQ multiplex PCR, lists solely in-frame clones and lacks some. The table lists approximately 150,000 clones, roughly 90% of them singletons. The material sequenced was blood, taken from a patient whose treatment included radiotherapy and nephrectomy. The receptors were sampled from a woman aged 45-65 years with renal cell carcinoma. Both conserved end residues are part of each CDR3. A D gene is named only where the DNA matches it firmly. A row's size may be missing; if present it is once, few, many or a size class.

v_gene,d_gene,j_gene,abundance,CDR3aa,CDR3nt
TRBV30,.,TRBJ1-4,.,CAWSMGPGAEKLFF,TGTGCCTGGAGTATGGGGCCAGGGGCCGAAAAACTGTTTTTT
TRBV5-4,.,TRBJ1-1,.,CASSLFGGMNTEAFF,TGTGCCAGCAGCTTGTTCGGGGGTATGAACACTGAAGCTTTCTTT
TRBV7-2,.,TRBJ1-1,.,CASSLAGGEGTEAFF,TGTGCCAGCAGCTTAGCGGGGGGCGAAGGCACTGAAGCTTTCTTT
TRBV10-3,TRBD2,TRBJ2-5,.,CAIKEALGGETQYF,TGTGCCATCAAGGAGGCTCTCGGGGGGGAGACCCAGTACTTC
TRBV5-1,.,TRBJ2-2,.,CASSLEGSNTGELFF,TGCGCCAGCAGCTTAGAGGGGTCGAACACCGGGGAGCTGTTTTTT
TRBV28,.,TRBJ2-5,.,CASSLGETQYF,TGTGCCAGCAGTTTAGGGGAGACCCAGTACTTC
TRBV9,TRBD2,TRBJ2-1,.,CASSVGLAGGSYNEQFF,TGTGCCAGCAGCGTAGGGCTAGCGGGAGGATCCTACAATGAGCAGTTCTTC
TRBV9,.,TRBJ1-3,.,CASSVDGPGSNTIYF,TGTGCCAGCAGCGTAGATGGTCCAGGTTCAAACACCATATATTTT
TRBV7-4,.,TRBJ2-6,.,CASSIGSSQSRANVLTF,TGTGCCAGCAGCATCGGTAGCTCACAAAGTCGGGCCAACGTCCTGACTTTC
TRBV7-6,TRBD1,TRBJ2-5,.,CASSSGQGQTQYF,TGTGCCAGCAGCTCCGGACAGGGTCAGACCCAGTACTTC
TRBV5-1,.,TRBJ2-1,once,CASSFYNEQFF,TGCGCCAGCAGCTTTTACAATGAGCAGTTCTTC
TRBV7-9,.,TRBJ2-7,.,CASSLSGSIGEQYF,TGTGCCAGCAGCTTATCCGGGAGTATAGGCGAGCAGTACTTC
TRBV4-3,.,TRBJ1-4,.,CASSPGGAVGQTGEKLFF,TGCGCCAGCAGCCCTGGAGGCGCCGTAGGGCAGACGGGGGAAAAACTGTTTTTT
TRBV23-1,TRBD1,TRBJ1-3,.,CASSQRTGAGNTIYF,TGCGCCAGCAGCCAACGTACAGGGGCTGGAAACACCATATATTTT
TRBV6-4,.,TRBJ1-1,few,CASSREADTEAFF,TGTGCCAGCAGCCGGGAAGCGGACACTGAAGCTTTCTTT
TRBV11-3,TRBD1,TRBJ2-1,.,CASSFAPDRGNEQFF,TGTGCCAGCAGCTTTGCCCCGGACAGGGGGAATGAGCAGTTCTTC
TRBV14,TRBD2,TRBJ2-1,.,CASSQGRNLAGVKNEQFF,TGTGCCAGCAGCCAAGGCCGGAATCTAGCGGGAGTGAAGAATGAGCAGTTCTTC
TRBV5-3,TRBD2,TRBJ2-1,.,CARSLIAGANEQFF,TGTGCCAGAAGCTTGATCGCGGGAGCGAATGAGCAGTTCTTC
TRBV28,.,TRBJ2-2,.,CASRVAARWSNTGELFF,TGTGCCAGCAGGGTCGCGGCGAGGTGGTCCAACACCGGGGAGCTGTTTTTT
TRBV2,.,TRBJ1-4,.,CASSGTAATNEKLFF,TGTGCCAGCAGTGGGACAGCTGCAACTAATGAAAAACTGTTTTTT
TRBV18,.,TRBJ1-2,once,CASSPPNGGASDGYTF,TGTGCCAGCTCACCACCGAACGGGGGCGCCTCTGATGGCTACACCTTC
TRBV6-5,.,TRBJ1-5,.,CASTHQWSGNQPQHF,TGTGCCAGCACCCATCAATGGAGCGGCAATCAGCCCCAGCATTTT
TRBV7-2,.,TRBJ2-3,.,CASSLEGWSTDTQYF,TGTGCCAGCAGCTTAGAGGGGTGGAGCACAGATACGCAGTATTTT
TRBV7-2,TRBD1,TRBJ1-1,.,CASSLATGQGTEAFF,TGTGCCAGCAGCCTTGCGACCGGACAGGGCACTGAAGCTTTCTTT
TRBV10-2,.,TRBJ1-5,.,CASSFADSNQPQHF,TGCGCCAGCAGTTTTGCCGATAGCAATCAGCCCCAGCATTTT
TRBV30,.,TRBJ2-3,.,CAKSYSQTSTDTQYF,TGTGCTAAGAGCTACAGCCAAACTAGCACAGATACGCAGTATTTT
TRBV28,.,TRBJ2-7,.,CASSLAQVYEQYF,TGTGCCAGCAGTTTAGCACAGGTCTACGAGCAGTACTTC
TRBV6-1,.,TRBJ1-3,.,CASSEVSSSGNTIYF,TGTGCCAGCAGTGAAGTATCTAGCTCTGGAAACACCATATATTTT
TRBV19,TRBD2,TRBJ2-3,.,CASSPRAGGLSTDTQYF,TGTGCCAGTAGTCCTCGGGCGGGGGGGCTTAGCACAGATACGCAGTATTTT
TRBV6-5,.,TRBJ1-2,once,CASSTGRGPWGYTF,TGTGCCAGCAGTACAGGACGGGGGCCGTGGGGCTACACCTTC
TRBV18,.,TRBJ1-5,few,CASSPSVPYSNQPQHF,TGTGCCAGCTCACCATCTGTCCCCTATAGCAATCAGCCCCAGCATTTT
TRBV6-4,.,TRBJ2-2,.,CASSEGLDTGELFF,TGTGCCAGCAGTGAGGGGTTGGACACCGGGGAGCTGTTTTTT
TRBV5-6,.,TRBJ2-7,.,CASSRKGQTYEQYF,TGTGCCAGCAGCCGGAAAGGACAAACCTACGAGCAGTACTTC
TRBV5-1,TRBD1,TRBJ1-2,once,CASSLGQGAYGYTF,TGCGCCAGCAGCTTGGGACAGGGGGCCTATGGCTACACCTTC
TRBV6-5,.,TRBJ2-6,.,CASSYRFTTGANVLTF,TGTGCCAGCAGTTACCGATTCACGACAGGGGCCAACGTCCTGACTTTC
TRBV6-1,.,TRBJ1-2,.,CASSGSSYGGGGYTF,TGTGCCAGCAGTGGATCCTCGTATGGTGGGGGCGGCTACACCTTC
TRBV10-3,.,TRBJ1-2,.,CAINGQTTYGYTF,TGTGCCATCAATGGACAGACGACCTATGGCTACACCTTC
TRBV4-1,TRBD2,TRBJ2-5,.,CASSQGSGGETQYF,TGCGCCAGCAGTCAAGGCAGCGGGGGAGAGACCCAGTACTTC
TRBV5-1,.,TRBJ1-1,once,CASSLFGVGNTEAFF,TGCGCCAGCAGCCTCTTTGGGGTGGGGAACACTGAAGCTTTCTTT
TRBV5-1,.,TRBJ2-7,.,CASSPGSNFEQYF,TGCGCCAGCAGTCCGGGTTCCAACTTCGAGCAGTACTTC
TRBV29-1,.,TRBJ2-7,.,CSVGSRASSYEQYF,TGCAGCGTTGGCTCTCGGGCTAGCTCCTACGAGCAGTACTTC
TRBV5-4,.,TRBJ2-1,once,CASSLATMGSIGEQFF,TGTGCCAGCAGCTTGGCGACGATGGGTAGTATAGGTGAGCAGTTCTTC
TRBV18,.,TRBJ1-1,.,CASSPGGSDTEAFF,TGTGCCAGCTCACCGGGGGGCAGCGACACTGAAGCTTTCTTT
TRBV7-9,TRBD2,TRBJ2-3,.,CASSSWEGPGQYF,TGTGCCAGCAGCTCCTGGGAGGGACCGGGGCAGTATTTT
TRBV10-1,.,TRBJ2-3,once,CASSDLGAGRTDTQYF,TGCGCCAGCAGTGATCTGGGAGCGGGCCGCACAGATACGCAGTATTTT
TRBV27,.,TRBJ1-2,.,CASSFVGGTEGYTF,TGTGCCAGCAGTTTCGTCGGGGGTACGGAAGGCTACACCTTC
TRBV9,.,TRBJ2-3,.,CASSGFGAGGTDTQYF,TGTGCCAGCAGCGGTTTTGGGGCTGGGGGCACAGATACGCAGTATTTT
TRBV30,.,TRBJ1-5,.,CAWSKRLLDQPQHF,TGTGCCTGGAGTAAACGACTTCTCGATCAGCCCCAGCATTTT
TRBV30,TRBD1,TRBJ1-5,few,CAWSVGTGNQPQHF,TGTGCCTGGAGTGTTGGGACAGGGAATCAGCCCCAGCATTTT
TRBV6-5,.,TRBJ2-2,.,CASRPGTENTGELFF,TGTGCCAGCAGACCCGGGACGGAGAACACCGGGGAGCTGTTTTTT
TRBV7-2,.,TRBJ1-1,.,CASSLTENTEAFF,TGTGCCAGCAGCTTAACAGAGAACACTGAAGCTTTCTTT
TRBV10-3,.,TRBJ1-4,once,CAISDGENEKLFF,TGTGCCATCAGTGATGGGGAGAATGAAAAACTGTTTTTT
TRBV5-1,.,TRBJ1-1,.,CASSLEWGPDTEAFF,TGCGCCAGCAGCTTGGAGTGGGGGCCGGACACTGAAGCTTTCTTT